These T cell receptor beta chains were read from a single sample in a study of long-term antiretroviral therapy in people with HIV. Method: immunoSEQ multiplex PCR; TCRdb's copy keeps in-frame clones and lacks some. The sample carries roughly 29,000 clones, 75% to 85% recorded once. This specimen was unsorted PBMCs, taken 0.3 years after starting antiretroviral therapy. The receptors originated from a man aged 35 to 55 with HIV. The CDR3 runs from the conserved cysteine through the conserved F or W. Size tells how often a clone was seen (once, few, many) or the class of an expanded clone, and some rows leave it out.

>17|-|TRBV6-4
CASSDTLLDAVPYEQYF
>14|-|TRBV28
CASSPGGNYYGYTF
>15|-|TRBV5-5
CASSATPTRNTEAFF
>13|-|TRBV27
CASSSHRGPEAFF
>13|-|TRBV2
CASNGGGTDTQYF
>14|once|TRBV12-1
CASSFGQGNYEQYF
>14|-|TRBV4-3
CASSQDFSYTEAFF
>15|-|TRBV7-2
CASSSRTGGYNEQFF
>16|-|TRBV5-1
CASSHGQGVGTDTQYF
>15|few|TRBV4-3
CASSRAKDGLYEQYF
>13|-|TRBV29-1
CSATTSGGETQYF
>13|-|TRBV29-1
CSVERGRGNEQFF
>16|-|TRBV14
CASSLLQAGDYNEQFF
>15|-|TRBV5-1
CASSTGAGAWETQYF
>15|-|TRBV14
CASSPGTGFGNTIYF
>13|-|TRBV11-3
CASSSTGGEEQYF
>17|-|TRBV12-5
CASGRNPGEAGANVLTF
>14|-|TRBV28
CASSPPGIQYEQYF
>13|-|TRBV4-3
CASSQVDTRELFF
>15|-|TRBV4-1
CASSLGQGFGYEQYF
>13|once|TRBV19
CASSIQLYNEQFF
>13|-|TRBV19
CASSIGQPYEQYF
>15|-|TRBV7-2
CASSLDRGGNQPQHF
>13|-|TRBV9
CASSVTRTGELFF
>11|-|TRBV27
CASSFRETQYF
>15|-|TRBV18
CASADPTAGGYEQYF
>17|-|TRBV27
CASSLIGGHGIQETQYF
>14|once|TRBV7-9
CASSSAGTGDEQYF
>13|-|TRBV28
CASRMRSTDTQYF
>16|-|TRBV19
CATRITGSSYNSPLHF
>15|-|TRBV4-1
CASSETSGGPGELFF